One sample yielded the 9 T cell receptor beta chains listed below, sequenced in a study of T cell changes during pregnancy in multiple sclerosis. The method was immunoSEQ multiplex PCR; TCRdb's version includes in-frame clones alone and lacks a portion of them. The sample includes around 81,000 clones, about nine tenths of them seen just once. Here the sequenced sample was peripheral blood, taken after pregnancy. Source of these receptors: a female donor in good health, enrolled as a control in a pregnancy study.

The V gene is TRBV7-2, the J gene TRBJ2-7; TRBD1 matches 7 bases. The V and J ends lost 8 bases and 4 bases, in that order; junction bases with no gene match: 11. Germline CDR1 SGHTA, CDR2 FQGNSA. The CDR3 consists of 14 residues. The CDR3 sequence is CASGAGTAYYEQYF. The CDR3 region has the DNA TGTGCCAGCGGGGCCGGGACAGCCTATTACGAGCAGTACTTC.

This chain uses TRBV7-6 with TRBJ2-1; possible D gene TRBD2, 6 bases. The CDR3 contains 18 residues. Trimming removed 3 bases from V and 5 bases from J, with 23 bases in between. CDR1 and CDR2 (germline): SGHVS, FNYEAQ. CDR3 region: CASSLISEGTGGDNEQFF. DNA of the CDR3: TGTGCCAGCAGCTTGATCAGCGAAGGGACCGGCGGGGACAATGAGCAGTTCTTC.

The CDR3: CASSRGTSGEWDEQFF. The CDR3 region has the DNA TGCGCCAGCAGCCGAGGGACTAGCGGGGAGTGGGATGAGCAGTTCTTC. V usage is TRBV4-3 and J usage is TRBJ2-1; 13 bases align to TRBD2. The germline CDR1 and CDR2 sequences are LGHNA and YSLEER. The CDR3 covers 16 residues. With V trimmed by 4 bases and J by 8 bases, 8 bases remained unmatched.

The chain employs TRBV6-1 and TRBJ2-7; D is unresolved. The CDR3 runs 13 residues. The germline V gene encodes CDR1 MNHNS and CDR2 SASEGT. The ends were cut back, 2 bases at V and 3 bases at J, with 8 bases in the middle. The CDR3 DNA reads TGTGCCAGCAGTGAATACACTAACTACGAGCAGTACTTC. Its protein product is CASSEYTNYEQYF.

The V call is TRBV11-2, the J call TRBJ2-3; D may be TRBD1 (6 bases). Trimming took 0 bases from V and 0 from J, leaving 7 bases between them. Per germline, CDR1 SGHAT and CDR2 FQNNGV. This CDR3 spans 15 amino acids. The chain's CDR3 is CASSLEGHSTDTQYF. CDR3 nucleotide sequence: TGTGCCAGCAGCTTAGAGGGACATAGCACAGATACGCAGTATTTT.

The rearrangement uses TRBV28 and TRBJ2-7; no clear D gene. Trimming pared 3 bases from V and 6 bases from J, leaving 9 bases between. The CDR3 length is 12 residues. Germline-derived CDR1 and CDR2 are MDHEN and SYDVKM. DNA for the CDR3: TGTGCCAGCAGTTTCAGACTTCCCGAGCAGTACTTC. Translation gives CASSFRLPEQYF.

The chain recombines TRBV15 with TRBJ2-5, with 9 bases that match TRBD2. The CDR3 consists of 15 residues. CDR1 and CDR2 from the germline V gene are LNHNV and YYDKDF (reference sequence). The V and J ends lost 5 bases and 5 bases, in that order; junction bases with no gene match: 9. CDR3 loop: CATSPEWRGGETQYF. CDR3 nucleotide sequence: TGTGCCACCAGCCCGGAGTGGCGGGGGGGGGAGACCCAGTACTTC.

Here the CDR3 reads CASSQVLQGSEKLFF. In DNA form, the CDR3 reads TGCGCCAGCAGCCAAGTTCTTCAGGGGTCTGAAAAACTGTTTTTT. The rearrangement links TRBV4-1 to TRBJ1-4; possibly TRBD1 for D (6 bases). CDR1 is MGHRA, CDR2 YSYEKL, per germline. V lost 1 base and J 7 bases, leaving 13 bases between the germline ends. This CDR3 region has 15 residues.

This clone was found a few times. The V gene is TRBV25-1, the J gene TRBJ1-2; D is unclear. The CDR3 contains 10 residues. CDR1 and CDR2 (germline): MGHDK, SYGVNS. V was trimmed by 7 bases and J by 9 bases, leaving 9 bases between them. CDR3 amino acids: CASKLQSYTF. The CDR3 bases are TGTGCCAGCAAATTACAAAGCTACACCTTC.